This entry concerns a single T cell receptor beta chain. The CDR3 is 14 residues long. CDR1 MNHNS and CDR2 SASEGT come from the germline V gene. V was pared by 2 bases and J by 1 base, with 8 bases between. Generated by immunoSEQ multiplex PCR, the TCRdb table keeps only in-frame clones and is missing some. The repertoire holds approximately 130,000 clones, 85% seen once, with around 4.1% in the top ten. This sample was included in a study of blood T cell repertoires in COVID-19. At the level of the study: The samples span acute and convalescent COVID-19 from the United States, Italy and Spain.

This sequence joins TRBV6-1 and TRBJ2-5; no definite D call. This clonotype was sampled from a human donor in a cohort sampled during active COVID-19. Material: peripheral blood. DNA for the CDR3: TGTGCCAGCAGTGAATCTCTCCTCCAAGAGACCCAGTACTTC. Its protein product is CASSESLLQETQYF.